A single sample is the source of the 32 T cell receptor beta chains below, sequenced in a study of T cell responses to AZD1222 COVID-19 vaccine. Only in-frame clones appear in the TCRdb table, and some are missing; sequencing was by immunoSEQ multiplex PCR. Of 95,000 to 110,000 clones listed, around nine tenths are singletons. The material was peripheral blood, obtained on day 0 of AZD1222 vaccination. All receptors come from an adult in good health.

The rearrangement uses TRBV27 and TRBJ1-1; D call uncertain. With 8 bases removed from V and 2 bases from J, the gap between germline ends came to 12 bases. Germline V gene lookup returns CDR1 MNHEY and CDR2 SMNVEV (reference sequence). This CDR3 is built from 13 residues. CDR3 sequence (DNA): TGTGCCAGCCGGCGTAGTTTTAACACTGAAGCTTTCTTT. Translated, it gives CASRRSFNTEAFF.

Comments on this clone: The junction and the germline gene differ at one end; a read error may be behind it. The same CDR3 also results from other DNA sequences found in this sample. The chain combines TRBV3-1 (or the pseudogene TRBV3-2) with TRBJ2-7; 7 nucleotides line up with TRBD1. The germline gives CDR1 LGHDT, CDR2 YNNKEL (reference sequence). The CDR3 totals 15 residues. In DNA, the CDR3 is TGTGCCAGTAGCCAAGGTGCAGGGGGCTCCTACGAGCAGTACTTC. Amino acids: CASSQGAGGSYEQYF.

CDR3 loop: CSVGDREGYGYTF. The CDR3 DNA is TGCAGCGTTGGAGACAGGGAGGGCTATGGCTACACCTTC. The chain combines TRBV29-1 with TRBJ1-2; TRBD1 matches 7 bases. The CDR3 has 13 amino acids. Germline assignment: CDR1 SQVTM and CDR2 ANQGSEA. The trim removed 4 bases at V and 4 bases at J, leaving 6 bases unmatched.

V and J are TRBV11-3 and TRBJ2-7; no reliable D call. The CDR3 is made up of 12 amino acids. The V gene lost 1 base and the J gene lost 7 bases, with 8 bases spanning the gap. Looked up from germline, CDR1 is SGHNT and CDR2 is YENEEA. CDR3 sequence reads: CASSLGGREQYF. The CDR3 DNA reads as TGTGCCAGCAGCTTAGGAGGAAGGGAGCAGTACTTC. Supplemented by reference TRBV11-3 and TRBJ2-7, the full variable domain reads EAGVVQSPRYKIIEKKQPVAFWCNPISGHNTLYWYLQNLGQGPELLIRYENEEAVDDSQLPKDRFSAERLKGVDSTLKIQPAELGDSAVYLCASSLGGREQYFGPGTRLTVT.

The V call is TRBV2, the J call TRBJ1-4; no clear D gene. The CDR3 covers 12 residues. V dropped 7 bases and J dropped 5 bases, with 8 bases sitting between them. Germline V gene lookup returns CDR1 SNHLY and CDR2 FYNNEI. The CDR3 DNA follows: TGTGCCAGCATGAAAGGGAATGAAAAACTGTTTTTT. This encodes CASMKGNEKLFF.

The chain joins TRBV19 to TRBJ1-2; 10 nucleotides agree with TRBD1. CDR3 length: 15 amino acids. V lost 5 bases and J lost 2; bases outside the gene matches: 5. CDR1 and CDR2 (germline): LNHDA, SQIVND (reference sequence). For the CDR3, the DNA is TGTGCCAGTAGTTCCCGGGGACAGGGGAACTATGGCTACACCTTC. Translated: CASSSRGQGNYGYTF.

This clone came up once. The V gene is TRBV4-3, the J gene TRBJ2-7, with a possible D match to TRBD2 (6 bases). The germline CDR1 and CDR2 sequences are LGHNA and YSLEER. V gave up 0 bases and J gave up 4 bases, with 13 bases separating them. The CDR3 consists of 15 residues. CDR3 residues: CASSQESGGVYEQYF. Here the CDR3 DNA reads TGCGCCAGCAGCCAAGAGTCCGGAGGGGTGTACGAGCAGTACTTC.

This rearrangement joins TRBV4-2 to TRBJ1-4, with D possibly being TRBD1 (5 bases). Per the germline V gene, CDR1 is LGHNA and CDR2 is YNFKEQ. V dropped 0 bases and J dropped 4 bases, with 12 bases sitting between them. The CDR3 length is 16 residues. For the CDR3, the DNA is TGTGCCAGCAGCCAAGACGCCGGGACGGATAATGAAAAACTGTTTTTT. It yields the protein CASSQDAGTDNEKLFF.

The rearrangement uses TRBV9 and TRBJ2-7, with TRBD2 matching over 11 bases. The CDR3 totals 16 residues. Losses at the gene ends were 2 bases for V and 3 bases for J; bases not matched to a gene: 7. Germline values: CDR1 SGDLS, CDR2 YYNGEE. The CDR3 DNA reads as TGTGCCAGCAGCGTTAGCGGGGGGGCAAGTCGCTACGAGCAGTACTTC. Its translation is CASSVSGGASRYEQYF.

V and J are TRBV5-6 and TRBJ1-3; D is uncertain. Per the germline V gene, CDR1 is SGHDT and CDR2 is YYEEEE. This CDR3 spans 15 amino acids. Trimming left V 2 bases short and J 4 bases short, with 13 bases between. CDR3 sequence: CASSFIWETGNTIYF. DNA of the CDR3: TGTGCCAGCAGCTTTATTTGGGAAACCGGAAACACCATATATTTT.

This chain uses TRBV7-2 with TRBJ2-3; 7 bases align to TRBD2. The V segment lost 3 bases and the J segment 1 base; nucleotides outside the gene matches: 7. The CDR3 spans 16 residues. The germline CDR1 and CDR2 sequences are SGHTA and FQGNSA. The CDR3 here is CASSFTGGSGTDTQYF. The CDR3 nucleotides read TGTGCCAGCAGCTTCACGGGGGGATCCGGCACAGATACGCAGTATTTT. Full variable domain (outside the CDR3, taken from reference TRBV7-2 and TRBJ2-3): GAGVSQSPSNKVTEKGKDVELRCDPISGHTALYWYRQSLGQGLEFLIYFQGNSAPDKSGLPSDRFSAERTGGSVSTLTIQRTQQEDSAVYLCASSFTGGSGTDTQYFGPGTRLTVL.

The CDR3 region is CASSPSGTGGSPLHF. CDR3 nucleotide sequence: TGTGCCAGCTCACCGTCCGGGACAGGGGGCTCACCCCTCCACTTT. The rearrangement uses TRBV18 and TRBJ1-6; TRBD1 agrees at 12 bases. Per germline, CDR1 KGHSH and CDR2 LQKENI. Trimming removed 3 bases from V and 10 bases from J; junction bases left unmatched: 4. This CDR3 spans 15 amino acids.

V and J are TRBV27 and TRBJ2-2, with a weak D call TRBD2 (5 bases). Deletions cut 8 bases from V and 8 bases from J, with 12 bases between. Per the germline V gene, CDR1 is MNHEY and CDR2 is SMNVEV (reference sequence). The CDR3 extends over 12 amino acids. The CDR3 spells CASRFRGGELFF. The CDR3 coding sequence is TGTGCCAGCCGCTTCCGGGGTGGGGAGCTGTTTTTT.

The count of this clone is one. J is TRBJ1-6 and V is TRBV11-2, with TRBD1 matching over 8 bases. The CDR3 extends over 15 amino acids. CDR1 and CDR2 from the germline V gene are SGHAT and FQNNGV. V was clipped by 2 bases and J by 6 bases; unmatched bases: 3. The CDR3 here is CASSLQGAVNSPLHF. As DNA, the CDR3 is TGTGCCAGCAGCTTACAGGGGGCTGTTAATTCACCCCTCCACTTT.

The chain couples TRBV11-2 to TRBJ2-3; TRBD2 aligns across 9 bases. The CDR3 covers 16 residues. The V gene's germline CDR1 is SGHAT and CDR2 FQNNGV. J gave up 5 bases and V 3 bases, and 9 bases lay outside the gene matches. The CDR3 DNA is TGTGCCAGCAGCTTGTATAGCGGGGGAGGTGAAGATACGCAGTATTTT. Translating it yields CASSLYSGGGEDTQYF.

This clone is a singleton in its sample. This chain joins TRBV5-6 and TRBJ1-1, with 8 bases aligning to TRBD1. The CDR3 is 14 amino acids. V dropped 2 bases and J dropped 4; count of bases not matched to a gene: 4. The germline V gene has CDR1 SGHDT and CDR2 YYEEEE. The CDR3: CASSLATGGTEAFF. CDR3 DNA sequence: TGTGCCAGCAGCTTAGCCACAGGGGGCACTGAAGCTTTCTTT.

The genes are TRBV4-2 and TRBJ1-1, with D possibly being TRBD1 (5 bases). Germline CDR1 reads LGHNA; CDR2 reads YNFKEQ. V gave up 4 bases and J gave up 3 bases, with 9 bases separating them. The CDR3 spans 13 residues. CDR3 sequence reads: CASSPRGDTEAFF. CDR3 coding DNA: TGTGCCAGCAGCCCCCGGGGGGACACTGAAGCTTTCTTT.

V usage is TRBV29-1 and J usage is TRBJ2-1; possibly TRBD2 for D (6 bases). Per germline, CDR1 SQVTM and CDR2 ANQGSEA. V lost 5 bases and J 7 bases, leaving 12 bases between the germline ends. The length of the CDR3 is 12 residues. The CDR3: CSVSRAGNEQFF. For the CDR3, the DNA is TGCAGCGTTTCCCGCGCGGGGAATGAGCAGTTCTTC.

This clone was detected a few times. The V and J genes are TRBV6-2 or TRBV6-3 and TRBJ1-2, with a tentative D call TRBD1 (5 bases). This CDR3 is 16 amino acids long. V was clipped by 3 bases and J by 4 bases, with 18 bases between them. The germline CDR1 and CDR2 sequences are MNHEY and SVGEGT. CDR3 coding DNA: TGTGCCAGCAGTTATACAGGTTATCGATGGGGCTATGGCTACACCTTC. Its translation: CASSYTGYRWGYGYTF.

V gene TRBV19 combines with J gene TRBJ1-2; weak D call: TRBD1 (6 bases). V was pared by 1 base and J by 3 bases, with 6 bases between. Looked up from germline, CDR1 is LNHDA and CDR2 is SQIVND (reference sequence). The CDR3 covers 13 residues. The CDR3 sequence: CASSIGTDYGYTF. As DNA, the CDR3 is TGTGCCAGTAGTATAGGGACAGACTATGGCTACACCTTC.

In DNA form, the CDR3 reads TGTGCCAGCAGCGGGGCCTTGGGACGGGACAGGCACCAACCCCTCTATGGCTACACCTTC. This sequence encodes CASSGALGRDRHQPLYGYTF. V gene TRBV9 combines with J gene TRBJ1-2, with 8 bases lining up with TRBD1. The germline V gene encodes CDR1 SGDLS and CDR2 YYNGEE. The CDR3 has 20 residues. The J segment lost 4 bases and the V segment lost 3 bases, leaving 23 bases of the junction unmatched.

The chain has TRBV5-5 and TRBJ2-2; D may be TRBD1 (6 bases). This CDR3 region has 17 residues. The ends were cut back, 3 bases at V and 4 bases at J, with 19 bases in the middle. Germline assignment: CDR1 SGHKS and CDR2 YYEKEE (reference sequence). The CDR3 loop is CASSSLGHSSGTGELFF. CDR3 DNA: TGTGCCAGCAGCTCGTTGGGACACTCGTCTGGCACCGGGGAGCTGTTTTTT.

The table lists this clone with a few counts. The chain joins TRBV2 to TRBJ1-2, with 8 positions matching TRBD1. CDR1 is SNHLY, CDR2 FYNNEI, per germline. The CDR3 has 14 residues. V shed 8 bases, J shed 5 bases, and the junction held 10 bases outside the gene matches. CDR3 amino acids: CASFRTGNLYGYTF. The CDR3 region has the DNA TGTGCCAGCTTTCGGACAGGGAATTTATATGGCTACACCTTC. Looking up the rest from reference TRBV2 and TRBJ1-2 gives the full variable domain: EPEVTQTPSHQVTQMGQEVILRCVPISNHLYFYWYRQILGQKVEFLVSFYNNEISEKSEIFDDQFSVERPDGSNFTLKIRSTKLEDSAMYFCASFRTGNLYGYTFGSGTRLTVV.

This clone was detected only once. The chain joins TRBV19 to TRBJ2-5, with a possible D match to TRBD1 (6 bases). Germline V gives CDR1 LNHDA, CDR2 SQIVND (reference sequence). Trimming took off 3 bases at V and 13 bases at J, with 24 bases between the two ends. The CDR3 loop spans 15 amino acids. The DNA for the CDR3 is TGTGCCAGTAGTATTGGTCGCGACTCCTACAGGGCCCTGTACTTC. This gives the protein CASSIGRDSYRALYF.

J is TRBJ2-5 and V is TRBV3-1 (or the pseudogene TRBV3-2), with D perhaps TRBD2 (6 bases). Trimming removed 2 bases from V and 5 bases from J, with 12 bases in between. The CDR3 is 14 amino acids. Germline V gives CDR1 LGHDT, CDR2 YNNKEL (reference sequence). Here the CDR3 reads CASSQRTSHETQYF. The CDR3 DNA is TGTGCCAGCAGCCAACGTACTAGCCATGAGACCCAGTACTTC.

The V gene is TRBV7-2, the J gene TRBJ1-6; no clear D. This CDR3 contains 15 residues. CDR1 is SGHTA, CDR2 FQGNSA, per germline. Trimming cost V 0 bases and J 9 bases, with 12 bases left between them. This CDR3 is CASSLAPGFVSPLHF. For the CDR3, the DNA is TGTGCCAGCAGCTTAGCACCGGGATTTGTTTCACCCCTCCACTTT.

The CDR3 region is CASSYRVAYEQYF. The CDR3 coding sequence is TGTGCCAGCAGCTACAGGGTGGCCTACGAGCAGTACTTC. The chain recombines TRBV7-7 with TRBJ2-7, with D possibly matching TRBD1 (6 bases). This CDR3 contains 13 residues. Between the trimmed V and J ends, which lost 4 bases and 2 bases, there was a span of 9 bases. Germline V CDR1 and CDR2: SSHAT, FNYEAQ (reference sequence).

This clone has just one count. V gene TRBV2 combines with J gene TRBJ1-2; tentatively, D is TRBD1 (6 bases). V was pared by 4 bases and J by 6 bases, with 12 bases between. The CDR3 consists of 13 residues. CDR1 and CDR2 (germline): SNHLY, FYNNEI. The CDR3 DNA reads TGTGCCAGCAGTGGGGATAGGGGGGATGGCTACACCTTC. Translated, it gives CASSGDRGDGYTF.

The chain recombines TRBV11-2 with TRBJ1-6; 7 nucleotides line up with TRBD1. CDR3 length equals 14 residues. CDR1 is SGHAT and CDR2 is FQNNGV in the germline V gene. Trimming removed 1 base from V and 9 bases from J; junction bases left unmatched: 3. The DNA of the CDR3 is TGTGCCAGCAGCTTAGGCAGGGGGTCTTCACCCCTCCACTTT. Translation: CASSLGRGSSPLHF.

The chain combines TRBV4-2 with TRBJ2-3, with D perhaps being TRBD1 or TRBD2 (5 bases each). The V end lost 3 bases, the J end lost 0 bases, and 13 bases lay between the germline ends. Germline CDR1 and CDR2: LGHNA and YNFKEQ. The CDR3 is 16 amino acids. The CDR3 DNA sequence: TGTGCCAGCAGCCACGGGACGGATAGAAGCACAGATACGCAGTATTTT. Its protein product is CASSHGTDRSTDTQYF.

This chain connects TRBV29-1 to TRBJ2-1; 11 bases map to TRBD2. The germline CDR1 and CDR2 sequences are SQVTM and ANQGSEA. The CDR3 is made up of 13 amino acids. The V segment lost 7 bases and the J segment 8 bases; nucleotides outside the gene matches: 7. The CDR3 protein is CSGQTSGIDEQFF. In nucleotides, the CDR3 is TGCAGCGGCCAGACTAGCGGGATAGATGAGCAGTTCTTC.

The CDR3 reads CASSWNTRGYTEAFF. In DNA, the CDR3 is TGTGCCAGCAGTTGGAACACAAGAGGATACACTGAAGCTTTCTTT. The chain carries TRBV6-5 and TRBJ1-1; D remains unclear. From germline, CDR1 is MNHEY and CDR2 SVGAGI. The CDR3 extends over 15 amino acids. V was pared by 4 bases and J by 3 bases, with 15 bases between.